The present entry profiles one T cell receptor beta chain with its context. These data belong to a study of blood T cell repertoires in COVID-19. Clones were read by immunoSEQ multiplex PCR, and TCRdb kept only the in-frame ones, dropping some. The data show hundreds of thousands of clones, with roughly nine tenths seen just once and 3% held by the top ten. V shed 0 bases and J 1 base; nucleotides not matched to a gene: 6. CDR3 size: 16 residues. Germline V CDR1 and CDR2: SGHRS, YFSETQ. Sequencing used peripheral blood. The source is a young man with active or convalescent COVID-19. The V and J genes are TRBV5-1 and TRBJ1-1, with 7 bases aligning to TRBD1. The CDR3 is CASSLVPGQKNTEAFF. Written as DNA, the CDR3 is TGCGCCAGCAGCTTGGTTCCGGGACAGAAGAACACTGAAGCTTTCTTT.